The 16 T cell receptor beta chains in this list originate from one sample, sequenced in a study of CXCR3-negative and CXCR3-positive naive CD8 T cells. General observations from the study: CXCR3-positive naive cells had TRB CDR3s that were more hydrophobic than CXCR3-negative naive cells had.

Their antigens remain unidentified. The TRB libraries of cDNA were built by UMI-labeled 5' RACE. TCRdb reprocessed the 5' RACE reads and keeps a single row for each CDR3 protein, giving no DNA. This listing includes some 150,000 distinct CDR3 sequences. Material for sequencing was naive CXCR3+ CD8+ T cells from blood. Subset described: CD45RO-CCR7+CD27+CD95- naive CD8+ T cells expressing CXCR3 (TNR3+). Receptors originate from a human donor in good health. Some clones in this sample may be carry-over from other donors' samples.

The J gene is TRBJ2-1, the V gene TRBV29-1; TCRdb's D call of TRBD1 is untestable without DNA. Germline CDR1 SQVTM, CDR2 ANQGSEA. This CDR3 is 14 amino acids long. The CDR3 region is CSLVGTGNYNEQFF.

The chain carries TRBV7-9 and TRBJ2-6; absent DNA, TCRdb's TRBD2 call cannot be checked. The germline V gene has CDR1 SEHNR and CDR2 FQNEAQ (reference sequence). This CDR3 is 17 amino acids long. CDR3 sequence reads: CASSLAVRATGANVLTF.

The V gene is TRBV9, the J gene TRBJ2-3. The germline CDR1 and CDR2 sequences are SGDLS and YYNGEE. This CDR3 has 15 amino acids. This chain's CDR3 is CASSVAITNSDTQYF. Variable domain in full (rest from reference TRBV9 and TRBJ2-3): DSGVTQTPKHLITATGQRVTLRCSPRSGDLSVYWYQQSLDQGLQFLIQYYNGEERAKGNILERFSAQQFPDLHSELNLSSLELGDSALYFCASSVAITNSDTQYFGPGTRLTVL.

The V gene is TRBV12-3 or TRBV12-4, the J gene TRBJ2-2; TCRdb's assignment of TRBD2 cannot be checked, as there is no DNA. This CDR3 is 16 amino acids long. The CDR3 loop is CASSRAEETNTGELFF.

J is TRBJ1-1 and V is TRBV27. CDR1 and CDR2 from the germline V gene are MNHEY and SMNVEV (reference sequence). This CDR3 is 14 amino acids long. CDR3 protein: CASSLGSSGTEAFF.

The chain carries TRBV7-9 and TRBJ1-2; with no DNA, the TCRdb D assignment of TRBD1 cannot be verified. The CDR3 runs to 17 residues. Germline CDR1 SEHNR, CDR2 FQNEAQ (reference sequence). CDR3 residues: CASSSRMDRDSNYGYTF.

The CDR3 protein is CSVSQGQGNTEAFF. This sequence joins TRBV29-1 and TRBJ1-1; the D call from TCRdb, TRBD1, cannot be confirmed without DNA. This CDR3 comprises 14 residues. Germline loops: CDR1 SQVTM, CDR2 ANQGSEA.

The rearrangement joins TRBV4-3 to TRBJ2-7; checking the TCRdb D call of TRBD1 is not possible without DNA. Germline V CDR1 and CDR2: LGHNA, YSLEER. The CDR3 runs 14 residues. The CDR3 reads CASSQGTGVDEQYF.

The chain has TRBV7-9 and TRBJ2-7; absent DNA, TCRdb's TRBD2 call cannot be checked. This CDR3 has 15 amino acids. Germline loops: CDR1 SEHNR, CDR2 FQNEAQ (reference sequence). The CDR3 sequence: CASSLGNSDVYEQYF.

V gene TRBV5-1 combines with J gene TRBJ2-2; TCRdb designates TRBD2, a call that cannot be tested without DNA. The CDR3 has 15 amino acids. Per the germline V gene, CDR1 is SGHRS and CDR2 is YFSETQ. CDR3 sequence reads: CASSQPGLVGGELFF.

V gene TRBV5-5 combines with J gene TRBJ2-5. The CDR3 contains 14 residues. Germline values: CDR1 SGHKS, CDR2 YYEKEE (reference sequence). CDR3 sequence reads: CASSLEYSQETQYF.

The J gene is TRBJ2-3, the V gene TRBV12-3 or TRBV12-4; without DNA, the TCRdb call of TRBD2 cannot be checked. This CDR3 comprises 18 residues. The CDR3 spells CASRVLASGGALDYTQYF.

V and J are TRBV12-3 or TRBV12-4 and TRBJ1-1. This CDR3 is built from 14 residues. CDR3 in amino acids: CASRGGNLDTEAFF.

This rearrangement joins TRBV6-2 or TRBV6-3 to TRBJ2-7; TCRdb outputs TRBD1, but without DNA this stays unchecked. This CDR3 contains 11 residues. Germline-derived CDR1 and CDR2 are MNHEY and SVGEGT. CDR3 sequence reads: CASSYPPEQYF.

The chain joins TRBV7-9 to TRBJ2-7; lacking DNA, the TRBD2 call made by TCRdb goes unchecked. Per the germline V gene, CDR1 is SEHNR and CDR2 is FQNEAQ (reference sequence). The CDR3 extends over 13 amino acids. This CDR3 reads CASDPRGANEQYF.

This chain uses TRBV30 with TRBJ2-5; TCRdb's D call of TRBD1 is untestable without DNA. CDR1 GTSNPN and CDR2 SVGIG come from the germline V gene (reference sequence). The CDR3 consists of 13 residues. Here the CDR3 reads CAWRETGGETQYF.